This record covers a single T cell receptor beta chain. The clone's antigen remains unknown. No much larger clonotype is one base removed from it; base qualities were not supplied. This record belongs to a study of CD8+ T cells in alopecia areata (dated by TCRdb to the late 2010s). Turning to the overall study: Treated patients were enrolled in an open-label pilot trial of oral tofacitinib, 5 to 10 mg twice daily, for moderate-to-severe alopecia areata. Patients received tofacitinib for 6 to 18 months and were then followed off drug for 6 months to check for delayed response and recurrence. For the treated patients, the SALT score, which quantifies what percentage of scalp surface area is affected, served as the measure of disease severity. In both human patients and the C3H/HeJ mouse model, the study applied high-throughput TCRbeta sequencing to look at T cell clonal expansion in alopecia areata. In humans, TCRbeta sequencing was performed on scalp tissue and on sorted CD4+ and CD8+ peripheral blood T cells from healthy controls and from patients with patchy or totalis/universalis alopecia areata. Tofacitinib-treated patients had biopsies at baseline and at 4 and 24 weeks of treatment, with a later scalp biopsy in several patients. Scalp clonality was compared among normal scalp (n=4), patchy alopecia areata scalp (n=8), and alopecia totalis/universalis scalp (n=8). RNA was extracted with the PAXgene miRNA kit for fixed scalp, the miRNeasy kit for PBMCs, and the RNeasy kit for mouse skin. TCRbeta CDR3 regions were amplified by immunoSEQ multiplex PCR using 35 Vbeta forward and 13 Jbeta reverse primers. Summary of the overall study and its limitations: Higher clonality and more expanded CD8+ clones were observed in lesional scalp than in normal scalp, particularly in alopecia totalis/universalis, a finding suggestive of antigenic drive. During tofacitinib treatment, many expanded lesional clones remained in scalp and blood, and this persistence may partly explain relapse after treatment is stopped. Because the treated cohort was small and had just a single nonresponder, larger studies are needed to establish links between baseline CD8+ expansion and response. Tofacitinib significantly decreased scalp clonality and the number of expanded CD8+ clones among the top 100 scalp clones. Resident alphabeta T cells in normal human skin are also sequenced, complicating scalp TCR repertoire analysis, unlike mouse skin dominated by gammadelta T cells. Shared TCR sequences between patients were less evident than in mice, which may be partly attributable to HLA diversity in the patient population.

The library was obtained by the immunoSEQ multiplex PCR assay. RNA was extracted from all samples and reverse transcribed into cDNA as template for TCR sequencing. First-strand cDNA was synthesized with SuperScript III using a 2:1 mix of oligo-dT and random hexamers. Amplification bias was assessed with a synthetic immune receptor repertoire, and residual bias was removed computationally. The study's own analysis went as follows. Raw reads were preprocessed to remove errors, and CDR3 was defined according to IMGT conventions as the region from the conserved cysteine to phenylalanine. To get clonality, Shannon entropy was normalized by log2 of the number of productive unique TCRs and the result was subtracted from 1. CD4 or CD8 identity of scalp clones was inferred by cross-referencing scalp TCRbeta sequences with sorted blood CD4 and CD8 repertoires. TCRdb carries this immuneACCESS record with in-frame sequences only. Its versions omit some clonotypes, under half of them owing to an unresolved V gene in the studies checked, with the rest unexplained. V, J and clone size are taken as reported in that table, and D and trimming were inferred from the DNA itself. The sample profile shows about 290,000 clones; roughly 50% of them were found once. Approximately 1.7% of the sample goes to the ten largest clones.

In light of the paper, this sample's time point label describes: around 26 weeks on oral tofacitinib. What the treatment or condition label conveys for this sample: oral pan-JAK inhibitor, 5-10 mg twice daily. Lesional scalp punch biopsies and peripheral blood were obtained from alopecia areata patients. After PBMCs were isolated by density centrifugation and stained for CD3, CD4 and CD8, a FACSAria was used to sort CD4+ and CD8+ T cells. Trimming leaves V shorter by 5 bases and J shorter by 5 bases, with the junction holding 11 bases beyond the gene matches. The germline V gene gives CDR1 as MGHRA and CDR2 as YSYEKL. The CDR3 spans 16 residues, from the cysteine through the phenylalanine. Of the read, only the CDR3 DNA is kept; its 48 bases are in frame from base 1.

The specimen comprised CD4+ T cells sorted from blood, sampled at week 24, from a patient treated with tofacitinib. The clonotype comes from a human donor with alopecia areata. The chain joins TRBV4-1 to TRBJ2-1; 8 bases in the junction line up with TRBD2. This receptor has the CDR3 CASSYALPGGDNEQFF. The bases are TGCGCCAGCAGCTATGCCCTTCCGGGGGGGGACAATGAGCAGTTCTTC.